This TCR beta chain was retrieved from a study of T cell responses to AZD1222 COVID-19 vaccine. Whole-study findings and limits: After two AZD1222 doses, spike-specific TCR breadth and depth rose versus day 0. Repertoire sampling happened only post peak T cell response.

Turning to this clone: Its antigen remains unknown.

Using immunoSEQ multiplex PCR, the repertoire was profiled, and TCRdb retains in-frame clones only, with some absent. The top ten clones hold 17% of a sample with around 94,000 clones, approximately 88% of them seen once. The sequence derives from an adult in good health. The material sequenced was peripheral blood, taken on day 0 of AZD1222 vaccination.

CDR3 region: CASSAGGVQPQHF. The DNA for the CDR3 is TGTGCCAGCAGCGCAGGGGGCGTTCAGCCCCAGCATTTT. This chain uses TRBV6-5 with TRBJ1-5; 8 bases map to TRBD1. The CDR3 has 13 residues. V gave up 6 bases and J gave up 6 bases; unmatched junction bases: 4. The germline gives CDR1 MNHEY, CDR2 SVGAGI.